The entry that follows covers one T cell receptor (beta chain) sequence. The target antigen is unknown. TCRdb keeps only in-frame clones here, not all; method: immunoSEQ multiplex PCR. Here the sample spans approximately 480,000 clones, 87% being singletons. The germline gives CDR1 MNHEY, CDR2 SVGEGT. The CDR3 loop spans 15 amino acids. Trimming removed 3 bases at V and 5 bases at J, with 14 bases between. This sample is drawn from a study of Ad26.COV2.S vaccination and SARS-CoV-2 variants. Overall study: Intramuscular Ad26.COV2.S at 5x10^10 or 1x10^11 viral particles.

The treatment is: approximately 18 received Ad26.COV2.S at low or high dose, single or two shots; 5 received placebo; per-sample allocation not given. Specimens were obtained on day 63 following the first vaccine or placebo injection. SARS-CoV-2 spike from the Wuhan strain was encoded by the vaccine, an Ad26 vector. Study outcomes and limitations: Non-spike TCR breadth showed similarity between vaccine and placebo recipients. Substantial breadth in spike-specific CD8+ and CD4+ T cell responses was reportedly seen after vaccination.

The TCR sequence derives from a person between 18 and 60 years old who received the Ad26.COV2.S COVID-19 vaccine or a placebo. The sample here was peripheral blood, taken in a trial of Ad26.COV2.S vaccine versus placebo. The chain has TRBV6-2 or TRBV6-3 and TRBJ2-1; D could derive from TRBD1 or TRBD2 (5 bases each). CDR3 amino acids: CASSYSVGTNNEQFF. The DNA of the CDR3 is TGTGCCAGCAGTTATAGTGTAGGGACCAACAATGAGCAGTTCTTC.